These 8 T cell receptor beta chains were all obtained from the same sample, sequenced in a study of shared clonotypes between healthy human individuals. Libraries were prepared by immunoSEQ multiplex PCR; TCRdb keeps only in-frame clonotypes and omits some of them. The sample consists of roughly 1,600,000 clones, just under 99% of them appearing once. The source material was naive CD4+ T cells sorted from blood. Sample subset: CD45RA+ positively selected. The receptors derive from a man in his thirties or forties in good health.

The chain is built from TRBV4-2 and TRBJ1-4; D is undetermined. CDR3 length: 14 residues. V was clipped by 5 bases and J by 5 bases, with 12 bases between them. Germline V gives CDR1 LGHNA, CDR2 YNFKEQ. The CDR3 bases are TGTGCCAGCAGCTTGGAGCACGGCAATGAAAAACTGTTTTTT. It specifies CASSLEHGNEKLFF.

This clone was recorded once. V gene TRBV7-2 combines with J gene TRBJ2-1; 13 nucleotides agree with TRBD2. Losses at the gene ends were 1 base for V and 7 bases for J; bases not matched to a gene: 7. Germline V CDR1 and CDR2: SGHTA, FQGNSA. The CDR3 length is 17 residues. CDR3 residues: CASSLVGTSGALNEQFF. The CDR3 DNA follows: TGTGCCAGCAGCTTAGTGGGGACTAGCGGGGCCCTTAATGAGCAGTTCTTC.

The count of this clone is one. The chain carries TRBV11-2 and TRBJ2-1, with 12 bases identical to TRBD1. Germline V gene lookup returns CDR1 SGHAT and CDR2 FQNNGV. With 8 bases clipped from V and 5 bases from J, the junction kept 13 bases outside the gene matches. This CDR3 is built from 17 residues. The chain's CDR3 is CASLPGQGAMRNNEQFF. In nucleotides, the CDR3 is TGTGCCAGCTTGCCGGGACAGGGGGCGATGAGGAACAATGAGCAGTTCTTC.

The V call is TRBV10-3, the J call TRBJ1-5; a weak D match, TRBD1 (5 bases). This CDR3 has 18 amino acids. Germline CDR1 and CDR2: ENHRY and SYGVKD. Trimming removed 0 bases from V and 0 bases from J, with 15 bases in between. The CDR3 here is CAISESSMGVASNQPQHF. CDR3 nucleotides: TGTGCCATCAGTGAGTCGAGTATGGGGGTTGCTAGCAATCAGCCCCAGCATTTT.

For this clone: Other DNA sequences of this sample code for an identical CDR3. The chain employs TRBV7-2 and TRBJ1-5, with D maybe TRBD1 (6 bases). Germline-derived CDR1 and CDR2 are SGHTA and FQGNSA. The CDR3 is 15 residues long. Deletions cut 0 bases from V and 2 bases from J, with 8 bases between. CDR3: CASSLAGGGNQPQHF. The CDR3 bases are TGTGCCAGCAGCTTAGCTGGGGGCGGCAATCAGCCCCAGCATTTT.

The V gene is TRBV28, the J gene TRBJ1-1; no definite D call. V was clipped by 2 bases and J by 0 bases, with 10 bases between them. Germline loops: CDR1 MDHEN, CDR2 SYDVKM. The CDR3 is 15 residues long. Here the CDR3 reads CASSLLSRMNTEAFF. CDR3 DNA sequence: TGTGCCAGCAGTTTACTAAGCAGGATGAACACTGAAGCTTTCTTT.

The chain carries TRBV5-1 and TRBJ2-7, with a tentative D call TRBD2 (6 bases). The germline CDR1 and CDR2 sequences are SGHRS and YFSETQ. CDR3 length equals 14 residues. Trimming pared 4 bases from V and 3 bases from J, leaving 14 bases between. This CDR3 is CASSGGTVVYEQYF. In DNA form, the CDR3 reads TGCGCCAGCAGCGGGGGGACGGTCGTCTACGAGCAGTACTTC. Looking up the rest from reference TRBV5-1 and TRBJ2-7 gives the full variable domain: KAGVTQTPRYLIKTRGQQVTLSCSPISGHRSVSWYQQTPGQGLQFLFEYFSETQRNKGNFPGRFSGRQFSNSRSEMNVSTLELGDSALYLCASSGGTVVYEQYFGPGTRLTVT.

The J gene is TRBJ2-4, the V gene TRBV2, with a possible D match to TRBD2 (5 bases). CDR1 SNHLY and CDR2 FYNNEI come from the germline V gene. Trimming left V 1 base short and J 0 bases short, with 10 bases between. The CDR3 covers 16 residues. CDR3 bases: TGTGCCAGCAGTGAAGAGGGTGGAGGAGCCAAAAACATTCAGTACTTC. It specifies CASSEEGGGAKNIQYF.